This is a list of T cell receptor beta chains from one sample in a study of blood T cell repertoires in COVID-19. Sequencing used immunoSEQ multiplex PCR; TCRdb keeps in-frame clones, though not all of them. The table includes about 70,000 clones, around nine tenths detected once. Source material: peripheral blood. These receptors were obtained from a human donor in a cohort sampled during active COVID-19. CDR3s include the opening cysteine and the closing phenylalanine or tryptophan. A D gene is named only where the DNA matches it firmly. Some rows have no size entry. The others give once, few or many, or a class for an expanded clone.

CASSYPGQGYEQYF | TGCGCCAGCAGCTATCCGGGACAGGGCTACGAGCAGTACTTC | - | TRBJ2-7 | TRBV5-1 | TRBD1
CASSLEGVGNSPLHF | TGTGCCAGCAGCTTGGAAGGGGTTGGCAATTCACCCCTCCACTTT | - | TRBJ1-6 | TRBV5-4 | -
CASSTPPFFLDTPNTGELFF | TGTGCCAGTAGTACCCCCCCCTTTTTTTTGGACACGCCTAACACCGGGGAGCTGTTTTTT | - | TRBJ2-2 | TRBV19 | -
CASSSPGQGPEAFF | TGTGCCAGCAGTTCGCCAGGACAGGGTCCTGAAGCTTTCTTT | - | TRBJ1-1 | TRBV6-5 | TRBD1
CASSLTGDTSQPQHF | TGCGCCAGCAGCCTGACAGGAGATACTAGTCAGCCCCAGCATTTT | - | TRBJ1-5 | TRBV5-1 | -
CASSPAGTGPGELFF | TGTGCCAGCAGCCCCGCCGGGACAGGTCCCGGGGAGCTGTTTTTT | - | TRBJ2-2 | TRBV11-3 | TRBD1
CASSPGTGDTDTQYF | TGCGCCAGCAGCCCCGGGACAGGAGACACAGATACGCAGTATTTT | - | TRBJ2-3 | TRBV10-1 | TRBD1
CAISTTSGRGDTQYF | TGTGCCATCAGTACGACTAGCGGGAGGGGAGATACGCAGTATTTT | - | TRBJ2-3 | TRBV10-3 | TRBD2
CASSEAGVPAYGYTF | TGTGCCAGCAGTGAAGCGGGAGTCCCCGCTTATGGCTACACCTTC | - | TRBJ1-2 | TRBV2 | -
CASSDSQGTDTQYF | TGTGCCAGCAGTGACTCCCAGGGGACAGATACGCAGTATTTT | few | TRBJ2-3 | TRBV6-4 | -
CASSVGLRTEAFF | TGTGCCAGCAGCGTGGGACTGAGAACTGAAGCTTTCTTT | - | TRBJ1-1 | TRBV7-9 | -
CASTLSGGASGEQFF | TGTGCCAGCACCCTTAGCGGGGGGGCTAGTGGTGAGCAGTTCTTC | - | TRBJ2-1 | TRBV7-6 | TRBD2
CASSSGGTETSYNEQFF | TGCGCCAGCAGCTCAGGGGGGACCGAGACCTCTTACAATGAGCAGTTCTTC | - | TRBJ2-1 | TRBV5-1 | -
CASSKTPDRAKGYTF | TGTGCCAGCAGCAAAACGCCGGACAGGGCGAAAGGCTACACCTTC | once | TRBJ1-2 | TRBV21-1 | -
CASRTGGNTIYF | TGTGCCAGCAGGACAGGGGGAAACACCATATATTTT | - | TRBJ1-3 | TRBV6-5 | TRBD1
CASAGGNGAGELFF | TGTGCTAGTGCAGGGGGTAATGGAGCCGGGGAGCTGTTTTTT | - | TRBJ2-2 | TRBV12-5 | TRBD1
CASSLDIPVGTEAFF | TGTGCCAGCAGTCTGGACATCCCGGTGGGGACTGAAGCTTTCTTT | once | TRBJ1-1 | TRBV6-6 | -
CASSSPGLGQHEQYF | TGCGCCAGCAGTTCCCCGGGACTAGGACAGCACGAGCAGTACTTC | - | TRBJ2-7 | TRBV4-3 | TRBD2
CASSLEGQLTDTQYF | TGCGCCAGCAGCTTGGAGGGACAACTCACAGATACGCAGTATTTT | - | TRBJ2-3 | TRBV5-1 | -
CASRQGDSYEQYF | TGCGCCAGCAGACAGGGGGATTCCTACGAGCAGTACTTC | - | TRBJ2-7 | TRBV5-1 | TRBD1
CASSTPGTSGIWYF | TGTGCCAGCAGCACACCCGGGACTAGCGGGATCTGGTATTTT | once | TRBJ2-3 | TRBV6-5 | TRBD2
CASSEFGGLATEQFF | TGCGCCAGCAGTGAGTTTGGGGGACTAGCGACCGAGCAGTTCTTC | - | TRBJ2-1 | TRBV10-2 | TRBD2
CAISRVRGSTNIQYF | TGTGCCATCAGCCGCGTCAGGGGGTCAACAAACATTCAGTACTTC | - | TRBJ2-4 | TRBV10-3 | TRBD1
CASSGAGGNQPQHF | TGTGCCAGCAGTGGGGCAGGGGGGAATCAGCCCCAGCATTTT | - | TRBJ1-5 | TRBV28 | TRBD1
CASSLLQGSTYNEQFF | TGTGCCAGCAGTTTACTTCAGGGGTCCACCTACAATGAGCAGTTCTTC | - | TRBJ2-1 | TRBV28 | -
CASNLGGAISNQPQHF | TGTGCCAGCAATCTTGGGGGCGCGATAAGCAATCAGCCCCAGCATTTT | - | TRBJ1-5 | TRBV28 | -
CAIRGSDRGHEQYF | TGTGCCATCAGAGGCTCCGACAGGGGACACGAGCAGTACTTC | - | TRBJ2-7 | TRBV10-3 | TRBD1
CASSLSGTGGGRTF | TGTGCCAGCAGTTTGTCCGGGACAGGGGGAGGTCGCACCTTC | - | TRBJ1-2 | TRBV28 | TRBD1
CASSVRGASNQPQHF | TGTGCCAGCAGCGTTCGGGGGGCGAGCAATCAGCCCCAGCATTTT | - | TRBJ1-5 | TRBV9 | -
CASKETHSANTDTQYF | TGTGCCAGCAAGGAGACTCACTCCGCAAACACAGATACGCAGTATTTT | - | TRBJ2-3 | TRBV9 | -
CASSFLLRGSDTQYF | TGTGCCAGCAGTTTTTTGTTAAGGGGGTCAGATACGCAGTATTTT | - | TRBJ2-3 | TRBV28 | -
CASSLTGVSNTEAFF | TGCGCCAGCAGCTTGACAGGGGTGTCGAACACTGAAGCTTTCTTT | - | TRBJ1-1 | TRBV5-1 | TRBD1
CASSPRDRGRNEQFF | TGTGCCAGTAGTCCCCGGGACAGGGGTCGCAATGAGCAGTTCTTC | - | TRBJ2-1 | TRBV19 | TRBD1
CASSLSGRNTEAFF | TGCGCCAGCAGCTTGAGCGGCCGGAACACTGAAGCTTTCTTT | - | TRBJ1-1 | TRBV5-1 | -
CASRVSGTSYNEQFF | TGTGCCAGCAGGGTTAGCGGGACCTCCTACAATGAGCAGTTCTTC | - | TRBJ2-1 | TRBV2 | TRBD2
CASSVSSGRAPNTGELFF | TGTGCCAGCAGCGTATCTAGCGGGAGGGCCCCAAACACCGGGGAGCTGTTTTTT | - | TRBJ2-2 | TRBV9 | TRBD2
CSASSGTGRTEAFF | TGCAGTGCTAGTTCCGGGACAGGGAGGACTGAAGCTTTCTTT | - | TRBJ1-1 | TRBV20-1 | TRBD1
CASSLPFSGNTIYF | TGTGCCAGCAGCCTACCTTTCTCTGGAAACACCATATATTTT | - | TRBJ1-3 | TRBV7-3 | -
CASSQDEVAEGARGEQYF | TGCGCCAGCAGCCAAGATGAGGTAGCGGAGGGGGCTAGGGGCGAGCAGTACTTC | - | TRBJ2-7 | TRBV4-3 | -
CASSYLGTAYNEQFF | TGTGCCAGCAGTTACCTCGGGACAGCCTACAATGAGCAGTTCTTC | - | TRBJ2-1 | TRBV6-2/TRBV6-3 | TRBD1
CAWSPPGDTQYF | TGTGCCTGGAGTCCCCCAGGGGATACGCAGTATTTT | - | TRBJ2-3 | TRBV30 | -
CASSRQTANYGYTF | TGTGCCAGCAGCCGACAGACGGCTAACTATGGCTACACCTTC | - | TRBJ1-2 | TRBV3-1/TRBV3-2 | -
CATSDPLGGEGYTQYF | TGTGCCACCAGTGACCCCTTAGGGGGGGAAGGATATACGCAGTATTTT | few | TRBJ2-3 | TRBV24-1 | -
CASSRTVDSYEQYF | TGTGCCAGCAGCCGGACAGTCGACTCCTACGAGCAGTACTTC | - | TRBJ2-7 | TRBV6-5 | -
CASSEGGVRGNTEAFF | TGTGCCAGCAGTGAGGGTGGGGTACGAGGGAACACTGAAGCTTTCTTT | - | TRBJ1-1 | TRBV28 | -
CATSASPGQGDYEQYF | TGTGCCACCAGTGCCTCCCCGGGACAGGGTGACTACGAGCAGTACTTC | - | TRBJ2-7 | TRBV24-1 | TRBD1
CASRRSGGPTATDTQYF | TGCGCCAGCAGAAGGTCGGGAGGGCCCACGGCCACAGATACGCAGTATTTT | - | TRBJ2-3 | TRBV5-1 | TRBD2
CASSWGVPTNEKLFF | TGCGCCAGCAGCTGGGGGGTCCCAACTAATGAAAAACTGTTTTTT | - | TRBJ1-4 | TRBV5-1 | -
CASSVRLAGLYEQYF | TGTGCCAGCAGCGTACGACTAGCGGGACTATACGAGCAGTACTTC | - | TRBJ2-7 | TRBV9 | TRBD2
CAWGAGNQNIQYF | TGTGCCTGGGGTGCGGGGAACCAAAACATTCAGTACTTC | once | TRBJ2-4 | TRBV30 | -
CASSYGTGIPSYEQYF | TGTGCCAGCAGTTACGGGACAGGTATCCCATCCTACGAGCAGTACTTC | - | TRBJ2-7 | TRBV6-2/TRBV6-3 | TRBD1
CASSLGQVTGELFF | TGTGCCAGCAGCTTAGGACAGGTCACCGGGGAGCTGTTTTTT | - | TRBJ2-2 | TRBV7-9 | -
CSESTVAYGYTF | TGCAGCGAGTCTACAGTGGCGTATGGCTACACCTTC | few | TRBJ1-2 | TRBV29-1 | -